Described below is a single TCR beta chain sequence and its context. The antigen remains undetermined. Patients between 18 and 65 years old had hyperthyroidism, newly diagnosed and lasting under 2 months. The study based diagnoses on clinical symptoms, serum thyroxine and TRAb, thyroid ultrasound and orbital computed tomography. Amplification yielded TCR beta CDR3 regions, with RNA transcripts as the source. The HTBI primer set was used in a first-round RT-PCR of the TCR CDR3. TCRdb fed the multiplex PCR reads into MiXCR, producing one record per CDR3 protein. The table includes approximately 530,000 distinct CDR3 sequences, approximately 15% detected once. These data belong to a study of T cells in Graves' hyperthyroidism and ophthalmopathy. Germline loops: CDR1 KGHDR, CDR2 SFDVKD. V was trimmed by 1 base and J by 1 base, leaving 8 bases between them. The CDR3 contains 15 residues. Regarding the study as a whole: A median about 6.5 months before onset, the model predicted ophthalmopathy. Most clonotypes that expanded in the thyroid above 0.001 also showed up in blood.

This sequence joins TRBV24-1 and TRBJ2-3; possibly TRBD2 for D (5 bases). Material: blood. The TCR originated in a woman between 18 and 29 years old with Graves' hyperthyroidism. For the CDR3, the DNA is TGTGCCACCAGTGATTTAACTAGAGGCACAGATACGCAGTATTTT. It translates to CATSDLTRGTDTQYF.